In its sample, the clone carrying this T cell receptor (beta chain) was seen a few times. Its antigen is still unknown. This record belongs to a study of T-cell reconstitution after alpha-beta-depleted transplantation in children. Study findings and constraints: The origin of alpha-beta T cells about two months after transplant was reportedly several hundred expanded graft clones. At day 60, the high TCRbeta diversity found in some patients originated from recipient T cells and thymic progenitors that had survived. Hyperexpanded clones declined; after one year, newly produced T cells mostly supplied diversity.

As it was prepared, the TCRbeta library received unique molecular identifiers. TCRdb analysed the PCR reads with MiXCR anew, one entry per CDR3 protein. The sample contains approximately 490,000 distinct CDR3 sequences, about 11% of which appear only once. V lost 7 bases to trimming and J lost 4 bases, with 11 bases between them. CDR3 length equals 13 residues. Here the sequenced sample was PBMCs, taken before TCRalphabeta/CD19-depleted stem cell transplant. This TCR derives from a child under 10 years old with inherited bone marrow failure, due to receive a stem cell transplant. The genes are TRBV12-3 or TRBV12-4 and TRBJ2-1; maybe TRBD1 (5 bases). CDR3 coding DNA: TGTGCCAGCATCCGAGACAGATACAATGAGCAGTTCTTC. This translates into CASIRDRYNEQFF.